The 6 T cell receptor beta chains below were found in one sample sequenced in a study of cytomegalovirus exposure and HLA in healthy donors. The PCR ran on 60 Vbeta and 13 Jbeta primers. Generated by immunoSEQ multiplex PCR, the TCRdb table keeps only in-frame clones and is missing some. The repertoire holds about 180,000 clones, with roughly 80% as singletons. The sequenced sample consisted of PBMCs. The source of these receptors is a girl between 10 and 17 years old in good health and CMV-seropositive.

The chain links TRBV5-1 to TRBJ1-1; D is uncertain. V was shortened by 4 bases and J by 4 bases, with 20 bases between the two germline ends. The CDR3 is 16 residues long. The germline CDR1 and CDR2 sequences are SGHRS and YFSETQ. The CDR3 loop reads CASSLGFRVEGTEAFF. Written as DNA, the CDR3 is TGCGCCAGCAGCCTGGGTTTTAGGGTAGAGGGCACTGAAGCTTTCTTT. Variable domain in full (rest from reference TRBV5-1 and TRBJ1-1): KAGVTQTPRYLIKTRGQQVTLSCSPISGHRSVSWYQQTPGQGLQFLFEYFSETQRNKGNFPGRFSGRQFSNSRSEMNVSTLELGDSALYLCASSLGFRVEGTEAFFGQGTRLTVV.

CDR3 amino acids: CASSSERELSEQFF. In DNA form, the CDR3 reads TGTGCCAGCAGTTCCGAGCGGGAGTTAAGTGAGCAGTTCTTC. The V call is TRBV27, the J call TRBJ2-1; 8 bases align to TRBD2. The germline gives CDR1 MNHEY, CDR2 SMNVEV (reference sequence). This CDR3 has 14 residues. Germline trimming cut 4 bases from V and 9 bases from J; bases unmatched to any gene: 8.

The V call is TRBV19, the J call TRBJ1-1; TRBD1 agrees at 10 bases. The CDR3 totals 13 residues. In germline, CDR1 is LNHDA, CDR2 SQIVND (reference sequence). V lost 5 bases and J lost 4; bases outside the gene matches: 1. The CDR3 reads CASSGTGVTEAFF. Here the CDR3 DNA reads TGTGCCAGTAGTGGGACAGGGGTCACTGAAGCTTTCTTT.

This clone showed up just a few times. The rearrangement joins TRBV6-5 to TRBJ2-2, with 7 bases matching TRBD1. The CDR3 covers 13 residues. The ends lost 5 bases at V and 5 bases at J; junction bases unmatched: 2. Germline loops: CDR1 MNHEY, CDR2 SVGAGI. The chain's CDR3 is CASSVDRTGELFF. CDR3 in DNA: TGTGCCAGCAGTGTGGACAGGACCGGGGAGCTGTTTTTT.

The chain links TRBV19 to TRBJ1-4, with D tentatively TRBD1 (5 bases). The germline V gene has CDR1 LNHDA and CDR2 SQIVND (reference sequence). The CDR3 is 13 residues long. Trimming pared 10 bases from V and 5 bases from J, leaving 14 bases between. CDR3 sequence: CATQGLRNEKLFF. The CDR3 bases are TGTGCCACCCAGGGACTGAGAAATGAAAAACTGTTTTTT.

The chain joins TRBV7-9 to TRBJ2-7; no clear D gene. This CDR3 has 14 residues. Germline CDR1 SEHNR, CDR2 FQNEAQ (reference sequence). The V and J ends lost 4 bases and 4 bases respectively, with 14 bases between them. The CDR3 DNA is TGTGCCAGCAGCTCCGAGTCGCCAGGTTACGAGCAGTACTTC. It translates to CASSSESPGYEQYF. Together with reference TRBV7-9 and TRBJ2-7, the CDR3 gives the full variable domain: DTGVSQNPRHKITKRGQNVTFRCDPISEHNRLYWYRQTLGQGPEFLTYFQNEAQLEKSRLLSDRFSAERPKGSFSTLEIQRTEQGDSAMYLCASSSESPGYEQYFGPGTRLTVT.